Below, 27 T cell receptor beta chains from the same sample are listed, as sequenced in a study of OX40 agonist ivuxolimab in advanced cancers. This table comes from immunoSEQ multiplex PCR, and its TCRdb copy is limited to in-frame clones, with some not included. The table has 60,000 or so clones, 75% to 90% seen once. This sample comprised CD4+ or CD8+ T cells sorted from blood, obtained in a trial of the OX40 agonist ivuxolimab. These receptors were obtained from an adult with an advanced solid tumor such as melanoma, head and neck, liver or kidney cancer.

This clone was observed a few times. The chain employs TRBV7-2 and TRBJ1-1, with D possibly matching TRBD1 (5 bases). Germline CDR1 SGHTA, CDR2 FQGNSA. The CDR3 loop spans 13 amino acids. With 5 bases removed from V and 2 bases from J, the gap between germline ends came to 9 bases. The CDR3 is CASSVQGNTEAFF. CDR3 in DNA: TGTGCCAGCAGCGTTCAGGGTAACACTGAAGCTTTCTTT.

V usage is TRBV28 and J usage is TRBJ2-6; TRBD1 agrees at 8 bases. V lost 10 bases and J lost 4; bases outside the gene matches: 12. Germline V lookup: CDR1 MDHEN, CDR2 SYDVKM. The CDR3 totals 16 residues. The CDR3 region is CATLDRGRSGANVLTF. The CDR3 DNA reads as TGTGCCACACTAGACAGGGGACGTAGCGGGGCCAACGTCCTGACTTTC.

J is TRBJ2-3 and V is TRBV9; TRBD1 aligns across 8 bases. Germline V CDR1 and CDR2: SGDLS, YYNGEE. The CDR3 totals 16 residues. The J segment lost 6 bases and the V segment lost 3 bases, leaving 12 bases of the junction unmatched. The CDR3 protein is CASSATGTGLHDTQYF. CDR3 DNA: TGTGCCAGCAGCGCCACCGGGACAGGCCTCCATGATACGCAGTATTTT.

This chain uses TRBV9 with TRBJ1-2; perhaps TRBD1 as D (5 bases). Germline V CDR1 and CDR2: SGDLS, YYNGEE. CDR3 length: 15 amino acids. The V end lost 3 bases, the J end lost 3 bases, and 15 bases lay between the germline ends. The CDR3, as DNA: TGTGCCAGCAGCGCAACCGACAGTTTTCACTATGGCTACACCTTC. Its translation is CASSATDSFHYGYTF.

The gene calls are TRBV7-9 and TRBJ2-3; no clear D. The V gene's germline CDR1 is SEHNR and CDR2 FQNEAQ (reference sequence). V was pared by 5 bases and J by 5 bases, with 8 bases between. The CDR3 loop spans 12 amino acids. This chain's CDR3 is CASSRVQDTQYF. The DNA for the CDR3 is TGTGCCAGCAGCCGAGTTCAAGATACGCAGTATTTT.

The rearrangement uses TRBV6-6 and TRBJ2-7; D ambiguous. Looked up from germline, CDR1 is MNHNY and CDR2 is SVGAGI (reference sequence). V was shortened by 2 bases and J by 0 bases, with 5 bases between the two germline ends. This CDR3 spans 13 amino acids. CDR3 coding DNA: TGTGCCAGCAGTTACGGCTACTCCTACGAGCAGTACTTC. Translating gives CASSYGYSYEQYF.

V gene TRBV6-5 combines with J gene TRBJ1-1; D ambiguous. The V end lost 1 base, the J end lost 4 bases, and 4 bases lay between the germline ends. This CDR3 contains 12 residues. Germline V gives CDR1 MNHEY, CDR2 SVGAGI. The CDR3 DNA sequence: TGTGCCAGCAGTTACTGGACCACTGAAGCTTTCTTT. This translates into CASSYWTTEAFF.

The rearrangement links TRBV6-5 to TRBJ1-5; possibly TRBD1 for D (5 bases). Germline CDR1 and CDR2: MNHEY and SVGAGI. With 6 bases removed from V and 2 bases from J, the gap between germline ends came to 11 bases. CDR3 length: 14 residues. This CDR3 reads CASRPGSGNQPQHF. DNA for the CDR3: TGTGCCAGCAGACCAGGGAGCGGCAATCAGCCCCAGCATTTT.

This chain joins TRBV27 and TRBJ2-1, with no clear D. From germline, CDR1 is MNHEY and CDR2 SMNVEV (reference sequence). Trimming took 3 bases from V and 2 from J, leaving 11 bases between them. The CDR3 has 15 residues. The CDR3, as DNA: TGTGCCAGCAGTTTGTGGGGATCTCCCTACAATGAGCAGTTCTTC. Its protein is CASSLWGSPYNEQFF.

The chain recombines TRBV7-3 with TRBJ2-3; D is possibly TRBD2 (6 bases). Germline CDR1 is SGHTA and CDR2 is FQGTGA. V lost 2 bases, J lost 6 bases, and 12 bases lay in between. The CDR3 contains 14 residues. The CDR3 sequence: CASSLDGGRDTQYF. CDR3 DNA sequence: TGTGCCAGCAGCTTAGATGGAGGGCGGGATACGCAGTATTTT.

The CDR3 region has the DNA TGCGCCAGCAGCCAAGAAGTCCGGGACAGGGGGCTCAGGGATCAGCCCCAGCATTTT. This gives the protein CASSQEVRDRGLRDQPQHF. The genes are TRBV4-1 and TRBJ1-5, with 12 bases aligning to TRBD1. The V gene end was trimmed by 0 bases and the J gene end by 5 bases; junction bases not matched to a gene: 11. The CDR3 length is 19 residues. Germline lookup yields CDR1 MGHRA and CDR2 YSYEKL.

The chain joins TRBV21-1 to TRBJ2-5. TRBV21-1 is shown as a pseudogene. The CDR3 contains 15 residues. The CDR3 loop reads CASSKERGGTETQYF. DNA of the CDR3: TGTGCCAGCAGCAAAGAGAGAGGGGGGACGGAGACCCAGTACTTC.

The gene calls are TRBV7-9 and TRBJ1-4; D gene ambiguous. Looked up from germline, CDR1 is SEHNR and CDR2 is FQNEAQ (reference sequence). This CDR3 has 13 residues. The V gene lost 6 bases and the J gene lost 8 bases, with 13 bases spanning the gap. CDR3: CASSLGGPEKLFF. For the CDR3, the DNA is TGTGCCAGCAGTCTAGGAGGGCCCGAAAAACTGTTTTTT. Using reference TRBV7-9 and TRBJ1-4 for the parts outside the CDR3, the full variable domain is DTGVSQNPRHKITKRGQNVTFRCDPISEHNRLYWYRQTLGQGPEFLTYFQNEAQLEKSRLLSDRFSAERPKGSFSTLEIQRTEQGDSAMYLCASSLGGPEKLFFGSGTQLSVL.

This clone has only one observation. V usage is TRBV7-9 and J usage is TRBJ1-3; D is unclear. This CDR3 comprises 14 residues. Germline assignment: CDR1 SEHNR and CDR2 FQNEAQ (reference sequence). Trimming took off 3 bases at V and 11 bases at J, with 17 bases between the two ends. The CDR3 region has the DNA TGTGCCAGCAGCTTGGCCGGGCCACCCCGGCCCATATATTTT. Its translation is CASSLAGPPRPIYF.

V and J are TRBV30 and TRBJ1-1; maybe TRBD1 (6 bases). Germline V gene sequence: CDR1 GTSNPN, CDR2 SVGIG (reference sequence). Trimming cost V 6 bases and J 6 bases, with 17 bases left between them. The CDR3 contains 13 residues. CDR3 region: CACWGGASPEAFF. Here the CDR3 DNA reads TGTGCCTGCTGGGGGGGGGCGAGTCCTGAAGCTTTCTTT.

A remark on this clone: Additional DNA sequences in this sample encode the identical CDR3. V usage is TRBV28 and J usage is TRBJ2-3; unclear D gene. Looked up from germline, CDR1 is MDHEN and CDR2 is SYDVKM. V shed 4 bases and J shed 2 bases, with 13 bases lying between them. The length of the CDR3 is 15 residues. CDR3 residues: CASSSPPAHTDTQYF. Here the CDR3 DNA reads TGTGCCAGCAGTTCCCCCCCGGCACACACAGATACGCAGTATTTT.

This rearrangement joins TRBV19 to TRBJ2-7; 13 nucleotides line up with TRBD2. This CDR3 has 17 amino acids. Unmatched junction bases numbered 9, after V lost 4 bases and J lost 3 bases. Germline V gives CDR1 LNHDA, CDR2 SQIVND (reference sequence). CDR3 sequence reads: CASSTPGLAGPLYEQYF. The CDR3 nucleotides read TGTGCCAGTAGTACTCCGGGACTAGCGGGACCCCTCTACGAGCAGTACTTC.

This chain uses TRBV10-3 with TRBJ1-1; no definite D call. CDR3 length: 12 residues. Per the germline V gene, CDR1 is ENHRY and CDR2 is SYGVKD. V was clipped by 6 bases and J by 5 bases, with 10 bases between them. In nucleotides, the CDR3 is TGTGCCATCAGATCCACCACGACTGAAGCTTTCTTT. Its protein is CAIRSTTTEAFF.

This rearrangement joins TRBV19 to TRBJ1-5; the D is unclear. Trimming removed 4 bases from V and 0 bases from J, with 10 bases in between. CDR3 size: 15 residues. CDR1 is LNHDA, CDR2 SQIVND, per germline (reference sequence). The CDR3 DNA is TGTGCCAGTAGTAAATTTGGTCGTAGCAATCAGCCCCAGCATTTT. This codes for CASSKFGRSNQPQHF.

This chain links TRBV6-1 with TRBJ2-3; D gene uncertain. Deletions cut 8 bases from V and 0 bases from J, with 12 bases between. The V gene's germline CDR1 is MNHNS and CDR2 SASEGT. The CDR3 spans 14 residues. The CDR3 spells CASARTKSTDTQYF. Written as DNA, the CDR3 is TGTGCCAGCGCCCGAACTAAAAGCACAGATACGCAGTATTTT.

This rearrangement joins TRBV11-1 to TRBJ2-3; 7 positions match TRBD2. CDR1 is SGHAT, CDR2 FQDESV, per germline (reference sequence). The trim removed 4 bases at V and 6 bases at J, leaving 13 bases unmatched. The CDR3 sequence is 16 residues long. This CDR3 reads CASSSHMGGYRDTQYF. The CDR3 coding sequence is TGTGCCAGCAGCTCCCACATGGGAGGGTATAGGGATACGCAGTATTTT.

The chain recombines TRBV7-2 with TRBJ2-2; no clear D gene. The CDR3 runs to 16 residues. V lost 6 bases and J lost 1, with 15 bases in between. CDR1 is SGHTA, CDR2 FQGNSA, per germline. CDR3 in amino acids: CASSSAKDKNTGELFF. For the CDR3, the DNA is TGTGCCAGCAGTTCAGCTAAAGACAAGAACACCGGGGAGCTGTTTTTT. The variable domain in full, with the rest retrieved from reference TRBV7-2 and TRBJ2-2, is GAGVSQSPSNKVTEKGKDVELRCDPISGHTALYWYRQSLGQGLEFLIYFQGNSAPDKSGLPSDRFSAERTGGSVSTLTIQRTQQEDSAVYLCASSSAKDKNTGELFFGEGSRLTVL.

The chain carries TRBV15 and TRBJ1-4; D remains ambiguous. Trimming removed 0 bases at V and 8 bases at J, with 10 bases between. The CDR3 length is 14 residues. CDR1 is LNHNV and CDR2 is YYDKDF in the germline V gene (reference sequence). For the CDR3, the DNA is TGTGCCACCAGCAGAGATTTAGCGGACGAAAAACTGTTTTTT. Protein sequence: CATSRDLADEKLFF.

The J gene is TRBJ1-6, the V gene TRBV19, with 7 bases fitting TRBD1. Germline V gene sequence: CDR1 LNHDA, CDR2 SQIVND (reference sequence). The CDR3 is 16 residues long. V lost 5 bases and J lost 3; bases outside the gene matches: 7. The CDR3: CASSYRDRLYNSPLHF. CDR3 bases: TGTGCCAGTAGTTATCGGGACAGACTCTATAATTCACCCCTCCACTTT.

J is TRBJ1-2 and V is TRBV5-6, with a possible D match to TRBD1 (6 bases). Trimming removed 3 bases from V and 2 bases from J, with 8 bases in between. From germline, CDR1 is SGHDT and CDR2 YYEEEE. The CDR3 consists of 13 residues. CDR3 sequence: CASSSGQNYGYTF. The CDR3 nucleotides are TGTGCCAGCAGCTCAGGACAGAACTATGGCTACACCTTC.

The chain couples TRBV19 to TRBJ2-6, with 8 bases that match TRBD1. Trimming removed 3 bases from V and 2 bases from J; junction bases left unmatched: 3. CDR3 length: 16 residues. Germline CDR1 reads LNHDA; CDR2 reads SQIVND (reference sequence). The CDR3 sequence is CASSISGGAGANVLTF. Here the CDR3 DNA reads TGTGCCAGTAGTATTTCAGGGGGCGCTGGGGCCAACGTCCTGACTTTC.

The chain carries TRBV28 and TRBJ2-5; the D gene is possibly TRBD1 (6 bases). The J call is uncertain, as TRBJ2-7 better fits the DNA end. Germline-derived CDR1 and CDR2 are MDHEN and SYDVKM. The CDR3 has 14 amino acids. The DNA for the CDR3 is TGTGCCAGCAGTTCAAGGACAGTTCCCTACGAGCAGTACTTC. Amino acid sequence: CASSSRTVPYEQYF.